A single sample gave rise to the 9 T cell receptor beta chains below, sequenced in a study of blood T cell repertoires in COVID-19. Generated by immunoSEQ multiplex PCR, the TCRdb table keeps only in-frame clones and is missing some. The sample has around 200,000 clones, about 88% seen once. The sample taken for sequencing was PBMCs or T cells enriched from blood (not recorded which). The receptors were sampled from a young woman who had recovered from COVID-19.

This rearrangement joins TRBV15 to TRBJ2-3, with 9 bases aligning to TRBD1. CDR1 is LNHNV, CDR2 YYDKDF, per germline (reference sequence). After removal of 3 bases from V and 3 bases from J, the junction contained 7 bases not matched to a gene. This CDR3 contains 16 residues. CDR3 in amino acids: CATSSFAGTGTDTQYF. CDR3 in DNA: TGTGCCACCAGCAGTTTTGCCGGGACAGGGACAGATACGCAGTATTTT.

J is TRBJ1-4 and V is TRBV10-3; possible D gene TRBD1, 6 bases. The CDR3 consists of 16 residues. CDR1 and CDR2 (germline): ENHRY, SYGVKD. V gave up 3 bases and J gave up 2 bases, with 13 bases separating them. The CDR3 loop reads CAISDQQGATNEKLFF. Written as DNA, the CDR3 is TGTGCCATCAGTGACCAACAGGGTGCTACTAATGAAAAACTGTTTTTT.

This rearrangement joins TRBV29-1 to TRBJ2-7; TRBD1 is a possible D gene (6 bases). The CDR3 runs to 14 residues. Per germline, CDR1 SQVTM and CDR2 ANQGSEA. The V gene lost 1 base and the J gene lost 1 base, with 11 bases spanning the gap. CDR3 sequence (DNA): TGCAGCGTTGAAGCTGGTGGACAGTCCTACGAGCAGTACTTC. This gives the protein CSVEAGGQSYEQYF.

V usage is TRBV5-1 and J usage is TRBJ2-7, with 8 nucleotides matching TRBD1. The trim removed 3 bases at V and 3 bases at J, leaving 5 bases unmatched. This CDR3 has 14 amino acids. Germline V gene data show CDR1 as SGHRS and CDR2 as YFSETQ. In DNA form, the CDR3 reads TGCGCCAGCAGCTCGACACAGGGGGGCTACGAGCAGTACTTC. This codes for CASSSTQGGYEQYF.

CDR3 amino acids: CASNRQEVNGELFF. As DNA, the CDR3 is TGTGCCAGCAATCGACAGGAGGTTAACGGGGAGCTGTTTTTT. The chain has TRBV6-5 and TRBJ2-2; the D gene is possibly TRBD1 (6 bases). The CDR3 has 14 amino acids. CDR1 and CDR2 (germline): MNHEY, SVGAGI. Trimming shortened V by 7 bases and J by 7 bases, and 16 bases separated the two germline ends.

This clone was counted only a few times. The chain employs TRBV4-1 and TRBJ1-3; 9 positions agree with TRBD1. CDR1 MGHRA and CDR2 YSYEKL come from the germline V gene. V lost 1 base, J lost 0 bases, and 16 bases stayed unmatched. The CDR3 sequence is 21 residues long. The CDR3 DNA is TGCGCCAGCAGCCAAGGGAGGCCTACAGGGGGCCTAACCTACTCTGGAAACACCATATATTTT. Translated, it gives CASSQGRPTGGLTYSGNTIYF.

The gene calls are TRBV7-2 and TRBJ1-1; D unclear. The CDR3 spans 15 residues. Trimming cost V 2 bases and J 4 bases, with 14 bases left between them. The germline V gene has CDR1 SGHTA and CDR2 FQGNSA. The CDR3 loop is CASSLMKTLGTEAFF. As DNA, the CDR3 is TGTGCCAGCAGCTTAATGAAGACTCTAGGCACTGAAGCTTTCTTT.

The chain's CDR3 is CASSTDRRQATNEKLFF. As DNA, the CDR3 is TGTGCCAGTAGTACCGACCGGAGACAGGCAACTAATGAAAAACTGTTTTTT. This chain uses TRBV19 with TRBJ1-4; a possible D gene is TRBD1 (6 bases). From germline, CDR1 is LNHDA and CDR2 SQIVND (reference sequence). The CDR3 contains 17 residues. Trimming cost V 4 bases and J 0 bases, with 15 bases left between them.

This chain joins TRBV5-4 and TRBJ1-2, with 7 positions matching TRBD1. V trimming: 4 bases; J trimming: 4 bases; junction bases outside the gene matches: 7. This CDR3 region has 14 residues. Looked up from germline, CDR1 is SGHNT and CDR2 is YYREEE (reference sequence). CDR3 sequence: CASSKGQLPYGYTF. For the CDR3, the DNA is TGTGCCAGCAGCAAGGGACAGCTACCCTATGGCTACACCTTC.